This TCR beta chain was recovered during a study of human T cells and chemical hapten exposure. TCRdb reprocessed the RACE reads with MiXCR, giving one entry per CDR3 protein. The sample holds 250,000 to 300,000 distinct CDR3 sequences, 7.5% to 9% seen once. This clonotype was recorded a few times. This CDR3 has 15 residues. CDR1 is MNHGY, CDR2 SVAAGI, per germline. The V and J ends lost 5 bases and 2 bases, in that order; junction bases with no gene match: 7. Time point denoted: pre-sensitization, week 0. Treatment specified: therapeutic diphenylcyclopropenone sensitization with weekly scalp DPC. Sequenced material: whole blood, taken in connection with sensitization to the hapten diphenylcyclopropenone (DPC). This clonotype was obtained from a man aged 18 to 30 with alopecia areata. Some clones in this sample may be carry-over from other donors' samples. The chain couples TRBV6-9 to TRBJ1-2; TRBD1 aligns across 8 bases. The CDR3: CASSPGQADNYGYTF. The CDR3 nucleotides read TGTGCCAGCAGTCCGGGACAGGCCGACAACTATGGCTACACCTTC.